A selection of T cell receptor beta chains follows, all from one sample in a study of CD8 T cells in Susac syndrome. A single record per CDR3 protein comes from TCRdb applying MiXCR to the immunoSEQ multiplex PCR reads. The table records 150,000 or so distinct CDR3 sequences, just under 95% of them present only once. The material sequenced was CD4+ T cells from PBMCs. These receptors originate from a human donor with Susac syndrome. Each CDR3 is given with its conserved first and last residue. Fields, in order: J gene, D gene, clone size, V gene, CDR3 protein, CDR3 DNA. The D gene is left open where the match is weak. Expanded clones are given a class, and other clones once, few, many or no size at all.

J gene: TRBJ2-2
D gene: .
clone size: .
V gene: TRBV29-1
CDR3 protein: CSVQRGPGELFF
CDR3 DNA: TGCAGCGTCCAGAGGGGTCCCGGGGAGCTGTTTTTT

J gene: TRBJ2-5
D gene: TRBD2
clone size: .
V gene: TRBV9
CDR3 protein: CASSGSGRGETQYF
CDR3 DNA: TGTGCCAGCAGCGGTAGCGGGAGGGGAGAGACCCAGTACTTC

J gene: TRBJ2-1
D gene: .
clone size: .
V gene: TRBV4-1
CDR3 protein: CASSQARQGMQDEQFF
CDR3 DNA: TGCGCCAGCAGCCAAGCGAGGCAGGGGATGCAGGATGAGCAGTTCTTC

J gene: TRBJ1-1
D gene: .
clone size: .
V gene: TRBV7-9
CDR3 protein: CASSLGFVGRGSVNTEAFF
CDR3 DNA: TGTGCCAGCAGCTTAGGGTTCGTGGGGCGAGGTTCGGTGAACACTGAAGCTTTCTTT

J gene: TRBJ1-1
D gene: .
clone size: once
V gene: TRBV29-1
CDR3 protein: CSVSPNTEAFF
CDR3 DNA: TGCAGCGTTTCCCCGAACACTGAAGCTTTCTTT

J gene: TRBJ2-3
D gene: .
clone size: .
V gene: TRBV29-1
CDR3 protein: CSVAESGRTDTQYF
CDR3 DNA: TGCAGCGTTGCGGAGAGCGGGCGCACAGATACGCAGTATTTT

J gene: TRBJ1-1
D gene: TRBD1
clone size: once
V gene: TRBV7-9
CDR3 protein: CASSLLGGSEAFF
CDR3 DNA: TGTGCCAGCAGCCTACTAGGGGGCTCTGAAGCTTTCTTT

J gene: TRBJ2-5
D gene: .
clone size: .
V gene: TRBV6-2/TRBV6-3
CDR3 protein: CASSPFSGGGAQYF
CDR3 DNA: TGTGCCAGCAGTCCATTCAGCGGTGGAGGTGCCCAGTACTTC

J gene: TRBJ2-7
D gene: TRBD1
clone size: .
V gene: TRBV29-1
CDR3 protein: CSVMRAGGAYEQYF
CDR3 DNA: TGCAGCGTAATGAGGGCAGGGGGCGCATACGAGCAGTACTTC

J gene: TRBJ1-1
D gene: .
clone size: .
V gene: TRBV25-1
CDR3 protein: CASSEEWRGRAFF
CDR3 DNA: TGTGCCAGCAGTGAAGAGTGGCGAGGTCGGGCTTTCTTT

J gene: TRBJ1-4
D gene: TRBD1
clone size: few
V gene: TRBV4-1
CDR3 protein: CASSQDGTGGNEKLFF
CDR3 DNA: TGCGCCAGCAGCCAAGATGGGACAGGGGGTAATGAAAAACTGTTTTTT

J gene: TRBJ2-3
D gene: .
clone size: .
V gene: TRBV6-5
CDR3 protein: CASSYSTRGVSTDTQYF
CDR3 DNA: TGTGCCAGCAGTTACTCGACTCGCGGGGTTTCCACAGATACGCAGTATTTT

J gene: TRBJ1-2
D gene: TRBD1
clone size: .
V gene: TRBV5-6
CDR3 protein: CASSLRYPGQFNYGYTF
CDR3 DNA: TGTGCCAGCAGCTTAAGATACCCGGGACAGTTTAACTATGGCTACACCTTC

J gene: TRBJ2-4
D gene: TRBD2
clone size: .
V gene: TRBV30
CDR3 protein: CAWTGRAAIQYF
CDR3 DNA: TGTGCCTGGACGGGGAGGGCGGCCATTCAGTACTTC

J gene: TRBJ2-5
D gene: TRBD1
clone size: .
V gene: TRBV9
CDR3 protein: CASSVGQGAETQYF
CDR3 DNA: TGTGCCAGCAGCGTAGGACAGGGGGCGGAGACCCAGTACTTC

J gene: TRBJ1-2
D gene: .
clone size: .
V gene: TRBV3-1
CDR3 protein: CASSQDGSKTYGYTF
CDR3 DNA: TGTGCCAGCAGCCAAGACGGGAGTAAGACCTATGGCTACACCTTC

J gene: TRBJ1-2
D gene: TRBD1
clone size: .
V gene: TRBV12-3/TRBV12-4
CDR3 protein: CASSPRTGPRGYTF
CDR3 DNA: TGTGCCAGCAGTCCGAGGACAGGCCCACGGGGCTACACCTTC

J gene: TRBJ2-7
D gene: TRBD1
clone size: .
V gene: TRBV12-3/TRBV12-4
CDR3 protein: CASSFGTDKYF
CDR3 DNA: TGTGCCAGCAGTTTCGGGACAGACAAGTACTTC

J gene: TRBJ1-1
D gene: TRBD1
clone size: .
V gene: TRBV7-9
CDR3 protein: CASSLAGDSLNTEAFF
CDR3 DNA: TGTGCCAGCAGCTTAGCCGGGGACAGCCTGAACACTGAAGCTTTCTTT

J gene: TRBJ1-5
D gene: .
clone size: .
V gene: TRBV3-1
CDR3 protein: CASSQAGNSNQPQHF
CDR3 DNA: TGTGCCAGCAGCCAAGCGGGGAATAGCAATCAGCCCCAGCATTTT

J gene: TRBJ2-7
D gene: .
clone size: .
V gene: TRBV20-1
CDR3 protein: CSARGRTYEQYF
CDR3 DNA: TGCAGTGCTAGAGGCAGGACCTACGAGCAGTACTTC

J gene: TRBJ2-7
D gene: .
clone size: .
V gene: TRBV20-1
CDR3 protein: CSATERAYTYEQYF
CDR3 DNA: TGCAGTGCTACGGAGCGGGCCTACACCTACGAGCAGTACTTC

J gene: TRBJ2-5
D gene: .
clone size: .
V gene: TRBV27
CDR3 protein: CASSPPGQANLWETQYF
CDR3 DNA: TGTGCCAGCAGTCCGCCGGGACAAGCTAATTTGTGGGAGACCCAGTACTTC

J gene: TRBJ2-5
D gene: .
clone size: .
V gene: TRBV10-3
CDR3 protein: CAISESNAKETQYF
CDR3 DNA: TGTGCCATCAGTGAGTCGAACGCGAAGGAGACCCAGTACTTC

J gene: TRBJ2-7
D gene: .
clone size: once
V gene: TRBV5-6
CDR3 protein: CASSLGRNSYEQYF
CDR3 DNA: TGTGCCAGCAGCCTCGGTAGAAACTCCTACGAGCAGTACTTC

J gene: TRBJ1-1
D gene: .
clone size: .
V gene: TRBV20-1
CDR3 protein: CSARDTVYTEAFF
CDR3 DNA: TGCAGTGCTAGAGATACAGTTTACACTGAAGCTTTCTTT

J gene: TRBJ2-1
D gene: TRBD2
clone size: .
V gene: TRBV12-3/TRBV12-4
CDR3 protein: CASRPRGGGYNEQFF
CDR3 DNA: TGTGCCAGCAGGCCACGGGGCGGGGGCTACAATGAGCAGTTCTTC

J gene: TRBJ2-3
D gene: TRBD2
clone size: .
V gene: TRBV20-1
CDR3 protein: CSAWRGDRTQYF
CDR3 DNA: TGCAGTGCTTGGCGGGGGGATCGGACGCAGTATTTT

J gene: TRBJ2-1
D gene: .
clone size: once
V gene: TRBV7-3
CDR3 protein: CASSPSTSARNEQFF
CDR3 DNA: TGTGCCAGCAGCCCTTCGACATCCGCGAGGAATGAGCAGTTCTTC

J gene: TRBJ2-5
D gene: .
clone size: .
V gene: TRBV4-3
CDR3 protein: CASSLGVAETQYF
CDR3 DNA: TGCGCCAGCAGCCTCGGGGTAGCGGAGACCCAGTACTTC

J gene: TRBJ1-1
D gene: .
clone size: .
V gene: TRBV30
CDR3 protein: CAWSRGPRRANTEAFF
CDR3 DNA: TGTGCCTGGAGTAGGGGCCCACGCCGGGCGAACACTGAAGCTTTCTTT

J gene: TRBJ2-2
D gene: .
clone size: .
V gene: TRBV7-8
CDR3 protein: CASSQPLRTATGELFF
CDR3 DNA: TGTGCCAGCAGCCAGCCACTACGTACCGCCACCGGGGAGCTGTTTTTT

J gene: TRBJ1-2
D gene: .
clone size: .
V gene: TRBV29-1
CDR3 protein: CSVSTRTGYGYTF
CDR3 DNA: TGCAGCGTATCGACGCGGACGGGCTATGGCTACACCTTC

J gene: TRBJ1-6
D gene: .
clone size: once
V gene: TRBV3-1
CDR3 protein: CASTLQGNSPLHF
CDR3 DNA: TGTGCCAGCACCCTTCAGGGAAATTCACCCCTCCACTTT

J gene: TRBJ2-7
D gene: .
clone size: .
V gene: TRBV15
CDR3 protein: CATSRGQSNYEQYF
CDR3 DNA: TGTGCCACCAGCAGAGGACAGAGTAACTACGAGCAGTACTTC

J gene: TRBJ1-5
D gene: .
clone size: .
V gene: TRBV5-6
CDR3 protein: CASTRGGGRAQHF
CDR3 DNA: TGTGCCAGCACAAGGGGGGGTGGCAGGGCCCAGCATTTT

J gene: TRBJ1-1
D gene: .
clone size: .
V gene: TRBV5-1
CDR3 protein: CASYFGGGTEAFF
CDR3 DNA: TGCGCCAGCTATTTCGGGGGGGGCACTGAAGCTTTCTTT

J gene: TRBJ2-1
D gene: TRBD1
clone size: .
V gene: TRBV18
CDR3 protein: CASSPRTGGNEQFF
CDR3 DNA: TGTGCCAGCTCACCACGCACAGGGGGCAATGAGCAGTTCTTC

J gene: TRBJ1-1
D gene: .
clone size: .
V gene: TRBV7-9
CDR3 protein: CASSLTSGQSPNEAFF
CDR3 DNA: TGTGCCAGCAGCTTAACCTCGGGGCAAAGCCCCAATGAAGCTTTCTTT

J gene: TRBJ2-3
D gene: .
clone size: .
V gene: TRBV30
CDR3 protein: CAWSPWIDTQYF
CDR3 DNA: TGTGCCTGGAGTCCGTGGATAGATACGCAGTATTTT

J gene: TRBJ2-2
D gene: TRBD1
clone size: .
V gene: TRBV6-6
CDR3 protein: CASRETTGVGTGELFF
CDR3 DNA: TGTGCCAGCAGAGAAACCACAGGGGTCGGCACCGGGGAGCTGTTTTTT

J gene: TRBJ2-5
D gene: TRBD1
clone size: .
V gene: TRBV9
CDR3 protein: CASSVATGAQETQYF
CDR3 DNA: TGTGCCAGCAGCGTAGCGACAGGGGCCCAAGAGACCCAGTACTTC

J gene: TRBJ1-5
D gene: .
clone size: .
V gene: TRBV29-1
CDR3 protein: CSVGLAGNQPQHF
CDR3 DNA: TGCAGCGTTGGACTGGCAGGGAATCAGCCCCAGCATTTT

J gene: TRBJ2-6
D gene: TRBD1
clone size: .
V gene: TRBV28
CDR3 protein: CASSSHTGAGANVLTF
CDR3 DNA: TGTGCCAGCAGTTCCCATACAGGGGCTGGGGCCAACGTCCTGACTTTC

J gene: TRBJ2-1
D gene: TRBD2
clone size: .
V gene: TRBV15
CDR3 protein: CATSPHIWGGSSDNEQFF
CDR3 DNA: TGTGCCACCAGCCCCCACATATGGGGCGGGAGTTCTGACAATGAGCAGTTCTTC

J gene: TRBJ1-5
D gene: .
clone size: .
V gene: TRBV30
CDR3 protein: CAWSVGGAGQPQHF
CDR3 DNA: TGTGCCTGGAGTGTAGGGGGGGCCGGTCAGCCCCAGCATTTT

J gene: TRBJ2-4
D gene: TRBD1
clone size: .
V gene: TRBV27
CDR3 protein: CASSLDRDDIQYF
CDR3 DNA: TGTGCCAGCAGTTTGGACAGGGATGACATTCAGTACTTC

J gene: TRBJ1-5
D gene: .
clone size: .
V gene: TRBV20-1
CDR3 protein: CSARAALGPVGGQPQHF
CDR3 DNA: TGCAGTGCTAGAGCTGCGCTCGGACCGGTGGGGGGTCAGCCCCAGCATTTT

J gene: TRBJ2-5
D gene: .
clone size: .
V gene: TRBV7-2
CDR3 protein: CASSLVRAGETQYF
CDR3 DNA: TGTGCCAGCAGCTTAGTGAGGGCTGGGGAGACCCAGTACTTC